Shown below are 9 T cell receptor beta chains from a single sample sequenced in a study of HIV-infected patients and healthy controls. Whole blood was used without fractionation, so all unsorted peripheral T cells were included. Reverse transcription used around 500 ng RNA and constant-region primers for alpha and beta. Separate chain-specific third strand synthesis with multiplexing indices produced the alpha and beta libraries. TCRdb reanalysed the 5' RACE reads using MiXCR and keeps one entry per CDR3 protein. The table lists 15,000 to 20,000 distinct CDR3 sequences, about 9.4% of them singletons, with under 4% in the top ten. The sequenced sample was blood. Every receptor here comes from an adult in good health.

The CDR3 protein is CASSNRRVPSYEQYF. CDR3 sequence (DNA): TGTGCCAGCAGTAACAGGCGGGTTCCTTCCTACGAGCAGTACTTC. The chain has TRBV27 and TRBJ2-7; either TRBD1 or TRBD2 may supply D (5 bases each). With 5 bases removed from V and 1 base from J, the gap between germline ends came to 15 bases. The CDR3 totals 15 residues. Germline V gene sequence: CDR1 MNHEY, CDR2 SMNVEV (reference sequence).

The rearrangement uses TRBV6-6 and TRBJ2-1, with TRBD1 matching over 10 bases. V dropped 0 bases and J dropped 7; count of bases not matched to a gene: 6. From germline, CDR1 is MNHNY and CDR2 SVGAGI (reference sequence). The CDR3 runs to 16 residues. CDR3 amino acids: CASSYSRDRGSNEQFF. In DNA, the CDR3 is TGTGCCAGCAGTTACTCGAGGGACAGGGGTTCGAATGAGCAGTTCTTC.

This clonotype has a handful of counts. The chain carries TRBV20-1 and TRBJ2-5, with 11 positions matching TRBD2. Germline lookup yields CDR1 DFQATT and CDR2 SNEGSKA (reference sequence). The CDR3 is made up of 16 amino acids. The trim removed 0 bases at V and 4 bases at J, leaving 7 bases unmatched. The CDR3 region has the DNA TGCAGTGCTAGAGATCCCCTAGCGGGAGGTCGAGAGACCCAGTACTTC. This encodes CSARDPLAGGRETQYF.

The table lists this clonotype with many counts. The chain carries TRBV19 and TRBJ1-5, with D perhaps matching TRBD1 (5 bases). The CDR3 runs 15 residues. Germline CDR1 is LNHDA and CDR2 is SQIVND (reference sequence). V lost 2 bases, J lost 6 bases, and 14 bases lay in between. Here the CDR3 reads CASSIMEGIRQPQHF. The CDR3 nucleotides are TGTGCCAGTAGTATAATGGAGGGGATTCGTCAGCCCCAGCATTTT.

This clonotype was recorded a few times. At one end the junction does not follow the germline gene, possibly because of a read error. The chain recombines TRBV20-1 with TRBJ2-5; 7 positions match TRBD2. Germline lookup yields CDR1 DFQATT and CDR2 SNEGSKA (reference sequence). The CDR3 has 16 amino acids. CDR3 sequence: CSAKGPGRESQKTQYF. CDR3 coding DNA: TGCAGTGCTAAGGGGCCAGGGCGGGAGTCCCAAAAGACCCAGTACTTC.

This clonotype was seen only a few times. The J gene is TRBJ1-1, the V gene TRBV29-1, with TRBD1 matching over 7 bases. V gave up 6 bases and J gave up 3 bases; unmatched junction bases: 4. Germline CDR1 SQVTM, CDR2 ANQGSEA. The CDR3 has 12 amino acids. Here the CDR3 DNA reads TGCAGCGTGACAAGGGGGCACACTGAAGCTTTCTTT. Its protein product is CSVTRGHTEAFF. Variable domain in full (rest from reference TRBV29-1 and TRBJ1-1): SAVISQKPSRDICQRGTSLTIQCQVDSQVTMMFWYRQQPGQSLTLIATANQGSEATYESGFVIDKFPISRPNLTFSTLTVSNMSPEDSSIYLCSVTRGHTEAFFGQGTRLTVV.

This clonotype was seen repeatedly, ten times or more. The gene calls are TRBV11-2 and TRBJ2-7; 8 nucleotides align to TRBD1. The CDR3 sequence is 17 residues long. CDR1 and CDR2 (germline): SGHAT, FQNNGV. Trimming at V came to 5 bases and at J to 2 bases, leaving 14 bases not matched to a gene. CDR3 nucleotides: TGTGCCAGCAGCCCAAGTACTCGCCAGACAGGGGCCTACGAGCAGTACTTC. This sequence encodes CASSPSTRQTGAYEQYF.

This clonotype was seen a few times. The V call is TRBV20-1, the J call TRBJ2-7; 8 nucleotides align to TRBD2. CDR1 DFQATT and CDR2 SNEGSKA come from the germline V gene (reference sequence). The CDR3 runs to 16 residues. Trimming cost V 0 bases and J 2 bases; bases outside gene matches: 9. CDR3 protein: CSARDSRAGVAYEQYF. DNA for the CDR3: TGCAGTGCTAGAGATAGCCGAGCGGGAGTAGCCTACGAGCAGTACTTC.

Sample share makes this clonotype medium-sized. The rearrangement uses TRBV6-2 or TRBV6-3 and TRBJ2-3; 10 bases are a match to TRBD2. Trimming removed 5 bases from V and 3 bases from J; junction bases left unmatched: 2. CDR1 and CDR2 (germline): MNHEY, SVGEGT. The CDR3 has 14 amino acids. The chain's CDR3 is CASSVSGRTDTQYF. DNA for the CDR3: TGTGCCAGCAGTGTTAGCGGGAGGACAGATACGCAGTATTTT.